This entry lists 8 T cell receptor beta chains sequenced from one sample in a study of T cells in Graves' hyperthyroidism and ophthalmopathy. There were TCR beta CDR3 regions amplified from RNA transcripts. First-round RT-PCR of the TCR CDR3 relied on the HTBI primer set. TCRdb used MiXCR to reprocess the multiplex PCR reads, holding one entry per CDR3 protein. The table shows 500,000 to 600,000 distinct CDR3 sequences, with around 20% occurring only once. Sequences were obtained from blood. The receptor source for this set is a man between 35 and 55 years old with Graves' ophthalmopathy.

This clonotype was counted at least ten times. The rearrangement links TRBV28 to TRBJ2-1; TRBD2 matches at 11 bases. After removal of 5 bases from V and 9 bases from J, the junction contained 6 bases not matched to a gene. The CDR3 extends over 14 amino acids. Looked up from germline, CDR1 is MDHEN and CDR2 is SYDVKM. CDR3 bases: TGTGCCAGCAGTGAGGCGCTAGCGGGAGGTGAGCAGTTCTTC. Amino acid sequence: CASSEALAGGEQFF.

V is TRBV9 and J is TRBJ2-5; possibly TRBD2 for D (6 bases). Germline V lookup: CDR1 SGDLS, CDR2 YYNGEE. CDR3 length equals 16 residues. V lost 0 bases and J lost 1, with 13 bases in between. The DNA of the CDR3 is TGTGCCAGCAGCGTAGCTGGGCGGGGACCCCAAGAGACCCAGTACTTC. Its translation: CASSVAGRGPQETQYF.

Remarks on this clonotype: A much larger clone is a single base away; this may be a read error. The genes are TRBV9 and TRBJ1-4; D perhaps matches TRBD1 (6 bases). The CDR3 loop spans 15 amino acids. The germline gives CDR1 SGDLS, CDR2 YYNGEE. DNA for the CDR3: TGTGCCAGCAGCGCGTCCGGGACAACTAATGAAGAACTGTTTTTT. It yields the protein CASSASGTTNEELFF.

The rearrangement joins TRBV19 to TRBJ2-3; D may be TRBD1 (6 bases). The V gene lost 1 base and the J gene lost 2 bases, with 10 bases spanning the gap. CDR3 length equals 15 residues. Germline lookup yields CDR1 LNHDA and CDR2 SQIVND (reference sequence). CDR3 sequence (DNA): TGTGCCAGTAGTATAGGGACAGCCCCCACAGATACGCAGTATTTT. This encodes CASSIGTAPTDTQYF.

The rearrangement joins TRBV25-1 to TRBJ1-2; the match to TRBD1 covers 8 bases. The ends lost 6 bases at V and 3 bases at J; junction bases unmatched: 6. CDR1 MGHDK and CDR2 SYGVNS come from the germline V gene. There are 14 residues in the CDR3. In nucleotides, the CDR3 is TGTGCCAGCAGCAGGACAGGGAGGGACTATGGCTACACCTTC. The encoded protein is CASSRTGRDYGYTF.

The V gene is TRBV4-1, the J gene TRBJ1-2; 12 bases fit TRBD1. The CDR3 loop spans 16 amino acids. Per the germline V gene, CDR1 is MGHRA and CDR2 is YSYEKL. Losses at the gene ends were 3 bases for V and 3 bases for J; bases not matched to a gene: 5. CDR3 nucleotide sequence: TGCGCCAGCAGCCACAGAAGGGACAGGGGGCACTATGGCTACACCTTC. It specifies CASSHRRDRGHYGYTF.

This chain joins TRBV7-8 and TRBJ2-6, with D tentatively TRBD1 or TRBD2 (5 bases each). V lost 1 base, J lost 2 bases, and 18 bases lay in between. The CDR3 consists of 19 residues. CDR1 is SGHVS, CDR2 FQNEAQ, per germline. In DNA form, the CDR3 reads TGTGCCAGCAGCTTAGTAAGCGTCAGGGAGACACCTGGGGCCAACGTCCTGACTTTC. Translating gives CASSLVSVRETPGANVLTF. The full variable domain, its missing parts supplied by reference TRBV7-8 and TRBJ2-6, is GAGVSQSPRYKVAKRGQDVALRCDPISGHVSLFWYQQALGQGPEFLTYFQNEAQLDKSGLPSDRFFAERPEGSVSTLKIQRTQQEDSAVYLCASSLVSVRETPGANVLTFGAGSRLTVL.

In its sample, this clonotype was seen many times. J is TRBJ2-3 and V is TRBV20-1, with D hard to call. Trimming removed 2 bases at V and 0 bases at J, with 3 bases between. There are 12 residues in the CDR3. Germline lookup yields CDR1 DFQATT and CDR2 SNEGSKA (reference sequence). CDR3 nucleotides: TGCAGTGCTAGATTAAGCACAGATACGCAGTATTTT. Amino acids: CSARLSTDTQYF.